Listed below are T cell receptor beta chains from one sample, sequenced in a study of CD8 T cells in Susac syndrome. TCRdb re-analysed the immunoSEQ multiplex PCR reads in MiXCR, keeping a single row per CDR3 protein. The sample consists of 150,000 to 200,000 distinct CDR3 sequences, about 93% of them appearing once. The sample comprised CD4+ T cells from PBMCs. The receptors shown here come from a human donor in good health. Both conserved end residues are part of each CDR3. D genes are given only for firm matches.

J: TRBJ2-3
D: .
V: TRBV3-1
CDR3: CASSRAASTDTQYF
DNA: TGTGCCAGCAGCCGCGCCGCCAGCACAGATACGCAGTATTTT

J: TRBJ2-2
D: TRBD1
V: TRBV12-3/TRBV12-4
CDR3: CASSDRDSTGELFF
DNA: TGTGCCAGCAGTGATAGGGACAGCACCGGGGAGCTGTTTTTT

J: TRBJ2-3
D: .
V: TRBV3-1
CDR3: CASSSSGLQYF
DNA: TGTGCCAGCAGCTCCTCGGGACTTCAGTATTTT

J: TRBJ1-4
D: TRBD1
V: TRBV4-3
CDR3: CASSRGTGGEEKLFF
DNA: TGCGCCAGCAGCCGCGGGACAGGGGGTGAAGAAAAACTGTTTTTT

J: TRBJ2-7
D: .
V: TRBV24-1
CDR3: CATSDPLAGTYEQYF
DNA: TGTGCCACCAGTGATCCCCTGGCAGGAACCTACGAGCAGTACTTC

J: TRBJ1-4
D: .
V: TRBV25-1
CDR3: CASRETGIQEKLFF
DNA: TGTGCCAGCAGAGAAACAGGGATTCAAGAAAAACTGTTTTTT

J: TRBJ2-1
D: TRBD2
V: TRBV18
CDR3: CASSPYSGANNEQFF
DNA: TGTGCCAGCTCACCTTATAGCGGGGCCAACAATGAGCAGTTCTTC

J: TRBJ1-6
D: .
V: TRBV4-3
CDR3: CASSQGSTGGSGSPLHF
DNA: TGCGCCAGCAGCCAAGGCTCCACGGGGGGCAGCGGTTCACCCCTCCACTTT

J: TRBJ2-5
D: TRBD2
V: TRBV7-2
CDR3: CASSMTSGQETQYF
DNA: TGTGCCAGCAGCATGACTAGCGGCCAAGAGACCCAGTACTTC

J: TRBJ1-5
D: .
V: TRBV6-6
CDR3: CASSFVDTDQPQHF
DNA: TGTGCCAGCAGTTTTGTCGACACGGATCAGCCCCAGCATTTT

J: TRBJ2-3
D: TRBD2
V: TRBV7-2
CDR3: CASSFLSGGRADTQYF
DNA: TGTGCCAGCAGCTTCTTAAGCGGGGGGCGCGCAGATACGCAGTATTTT

J: TRBJ2-5
D: TRBD2
V: TRBV27
CDR3: CASRREAQETQYF
DNA: TGTGCCAGCAGGCGGGAGGCGCAAGAGACCCAGTACTTC

J: TRBJ2-1
D: .
V: TRBV20-1
CDR3: CSAFPLIKIQEESYNEQFF
DNA: TGCAGTGCTTTTCCTTTAATAAAAATACAGGAGGAATCCTACAATGAGCAGTTCTTC

J: TRBJ1-2
D: .
V: TRBV12-3/TRBV12-4
CDR3: CASSVYGRGAESGYTF
DNA: TGTGCCAGCTCAGTTTATGGTCGGGGGGCGGAAAGTGGCTACACCTTC